What follows describes a single T cell receptor beta chain. The target of this receptor is not known. The record has no base qualities; no much larger clone is one base away. The immunoSEQ Assay, a bias-controlled multiplex PCR, was used to amplify TCRbeta CDR3 regions from genomic DNA. For the original study's pipeline: Within the assay, amplification of reference gene primers was used to estimate how many nucleated cells each sample contained. To quantify the absolute abundance of each unique TCRbeta CDR3 rearrangement, sequence reads were collapsed and filtered. For each sample, productive Simpson clonality was calculated as the square root of Simpson's diversity index over productive rearrangements. TCRdb retrieved this table from immuneACCESS and kept in-frame rearrangements only. Not all clones are present; in checked studies, unresolved V genes account for under half, and no reason is known for the remainder. The V and J calls and clone size are taken from that table; D and trimming were inferred from the DNA. In this sample the table shows about 190,000 clones, roughly 86% of which occur a single time. Roughly 24% of the sample is taken by the ten largest.

These data are taken from a study of blood T cell repertoires in COVID-19 (dated by TCRdb to 2019 to 2021). Regarding the complete study: Recovered participants in ImmuneRACE Cohort 3 were defined by two consecutive negative NP/OP PCR tests, clearance by a healthcare professional, or resolution of symptoms. Samples covering the acute and convalescent phases of COVID-19 were provided by collaborators in the United States, Italy and Spain. The repertoires were released in a freely available public database intended as a resource for research on the immune response to SARS-CoV-2. Sample metadata almost always included a de-identified subject ID, COVID-19 status, age in years and sex. The prospective study material was composed of cDNA or gDNA derived from T cells, B-cell-depleted T cells, or PBMCs. The dataset comprised deeply sampled blood TCRbeta repertoires from subjects exposed to, actively infected with, or recovered from COVID-19. Samples were obtained from the ongoing ImmuneRACE study (first 160 participants) and from over 1,000 subjects provided by 6 global collaborators. Where available, HLA class I and class II types were taken from metadata supplied by the sample provider and were not determined by assay-based typing. The paper as a whole reports these results and caveats: The quantity of clinical and demographic metadata differed by source and by participant and was supplied without curation.

Participants in the prospective study were aged about 18 to 95 years, lived in 24 United States geographic areas, and enrolled through a virtual design. Cohort assignment in the prospective study relied on participant-reported clinical history from a screening survey and a study questionnaire. In the prospective study, mobile phlebotomists collected whole blood, serum and a nasopharyngeal or oropharyngeal swab from each participant. Additional blood draws and questionnaires over an approximately 2-month period could optionally be provided by prospective study participants. Blood samples from the prospective study were shipped frozen or at room temperature prior to DNA extraction. The germline V gene encodes CDR1 SQVTM and CDR2 ANQGSEA. The CDR3 holds 13 amino acids from the cysteine to the phenylalanine. CDR3 DNA only is kept here, 39 bases in frame from base 1. Trimming leaves V shorter by 0 bases and J shorter by 4 bases, with the junction holding 2 bases beyond the gene matches.

The V and J genes are TRBV29-1 and TRBJ1-2; TRBD1 agrees with 7 junctional bases. The specimen was PBMCs or T cells enriched from blood (not recorded which). The origin of this receptor is a woman in her thirties or forties in a cohort exposed to, infected with or recovered from COVID-19 (not recorded which). The DNA reads as follows: TGCAGCGTTGAAGAAACAGGGGTCTATGGCTACACCTTC. This codes for CSVEETGVYGYTF.